This T cell receptor beta chain was captured by sequencing in a study of monozygotic twins with inflammatory bowel disease. Remarks on this clonotype: The antigen is not known.

Study-level results: Using the inverse Simpson index, IBD patients had lower TCRbeta diversity than healthy co-twins.

The germline V gene encodes CDR1 MNHNS and CDR2 SASEGT. This CDR3 is built from 15 residues. The authors made each sample's cDNA in eight separate reactions. Reanalyzing the 5' RACE reads, TCRdb keeps one entry per CDR3 protein, without DNA. This table lists approximately 400,000 distinct CDR3 sequences. Blood samples measuring less than 3 ml were taken per donor. The TCR was taken from a human donor with ulcerative colitis or Crohn's disease, or a healthy co-twin of an affected twin (not recorded which). The material sequenced was blood. V usage is TRBV6-1 and J usage is TRBJ2-7; TCRdb calls TRBD1, which cannot be checked without DNA. The CDR3 protein is CASKLHRTPPYEQYF.